This is a list of T cell receptor beta chains from one sample in a study of breast tumors, draining lymph nodes, adjacent tissues. TCRdb re-derived calls from the multiplex PCR reads in MiXCR, one entry per CDR3 protein. The sample records fewer than 300,000 distinct CDR3 sequences, about a third being singletons. The sample comprised axillary lymph node tissue. The receptors come from a female donor with breast cancer. Some clones in this sample may be carry-over from other donors' samples. CDR3s include the opening cysteine and the closing phenylalanine or tryptophan. D genes are given only for firm matches. Size is omitted from some rows. Given values are once, few, many or a class for expanded clones.

j_call | clone_size | v_call | d_call | cdr3_aa | cdr3_nt
TRBJ1-6 | . | TRBV7-2 | TRBD1 | CASSLRGQAESPLHF | TGTGCCAGCAGCCTACGAGGACAGGCTGAGTCACCCCTCCACTTT
TRBJ1-5 | once | TRBV7-9 | . | CASSLSQGKNQPQHF | TGTGCCAGCAGCTTATCCCAGGGGAAAAATCAGCCCCAGCATTTT
TRBJ2-1 | many | TRBV19 | . | CASRAGGFYNEQFF | TGTGCCAGTAGGGCAGGGGGGTTCTACAATGAGCAGTTCTTC
TRBJ2-3 | many | TRBV20-1 | . | CSARGLKGFADTQYF | TGCAGTGCTAGAGGTTTAAAGGGGTTCGCAGATACGCAGTATTTT
TRBJ2-2 | . | TRBV14 | TRBD2 | CASSRLREDTGEPFF | TGTGCCAGCAGCCGCTTGCGGGAGGACACCGGGGAGCCGTTTTTT
TRBJ2-7 | . | TRBV20-1 | . | CGATREGHEQYF | TGCGGTGCTACCCGAGAGGGCCACGAGCAGTACTTC
TRBJ2-1 | once | TRBV20-1 | . | CSAASSRIRHNEQFF | TGCAGTGCGGCCTCTAGTCGGATTAGACACAATGAGCAGTTCTTC
TRBJ1-2 | many | TRBV19 | TRBD1 | CASSPRTGGDYGYTF | TGTGCCAGTAGTCCACGGACAGGGGGCGACTATGGCTACACCTTC
TRBJ1-2 | many | TRBV28 | TRBD1 | CATGTGYSYGYTF | TGTGCCACCGGGACAGGGTACTCCTATGGCTACACCTTC
TRBJ2-5 | few | TRBV6-5 | . | CASSYRGETQYF | TGTGCCAGCAGTTACAGGGGGGAGACCCAGTACTTC
TRBJ1-5 | . | TRBV7-8 | . | CASSSERRQPQHF | TGTGCCAGCAGCTCGGAGCGGCGCCAGCCCCAGCATTTT
TRBJ2-5 | many | TRBV19 | . | CASNPPQGGGGADQETQYF | TGTGCCAGTAACCCGCCGCAGGGGGGGGGAGGGGCCGATCAAGAGACCCAGTACTTC
TRBJ2-1 | . | TRBV12-3/TRBV12-4 | . | CASSFSMSYNEQFF | TGTGCCAGCAGTTTCTCCATGTCGTACAATGAGCAGTTCTTC
TRBJ2-1 | many | TRBV20-1 | . | CSARKRAGWANEQFF | TGCAGTGCTAGGAAGCGGGCCGGTTGGGCCAATGAGCAGTTCTTC
TRBJ2-6 | . | TRBV5-4 | . | CASSLPPGANVLTF | TGTGCCAGCAGCCTACCCCCTGGGGCCAACGTCCTGACTTTC
TRBJ2-7 | many | TRBV20-1 | . | CSAISEGVYEQYF | TGCAGTGCTATAAGCGAGGGAGTCTACGAGCAGTACTTC
TRBJ1-5 | . | TRBV12-3/TRBV12-4 | . | CASTIIAGRKAYQPQHF | TGTGCCAGCACCATCATTGCAGGGCGGAAAGCTTATCAGCCCCAGCATTTT
TRBJ2-1 | many | TRBV2 | . | CASSDHRALGLSEQFF | TGTGCCAGCAGTGACCACAGGGCTTTAGGTTTAAGTGAGCAGTTCTTC
TRBJ2-1 | many | TRBV6-1 | TRBD2 | CASSALAGYNEQFF | TGTGCCAGCAGTGCACTAGCGGGGTACAATGAGCAGTTCTTC
TRBJ2-5 | many | TRBV30 | TRBD1 | CAWSVAGQGKVETQYF | TGTGCCTGGAGTGTAGCGGGACAGGGTAAAGTCGAGACCCAGTACTTC